Given below is one TCR beta chain in context. The antigen remains undetermined. The CDR3 is made up of 15 amino acids. CDR1 and CDR2 (germline): LGHNA, YNFKEQ. J gave up 6 bases and V 2 bases, and 7 bases lay outside the gene matches. The repertoire was sequenced with immunoSEQ multiplex PCR; TCRdb's copy has only in-frame clones and lacks some. The sample gives some 130,000 clones, roughly 90% of which show up once; just over 5.5% is in the top ten. The sample belongs to a study of T cell responses to AZD1222 COVID-19 vaccine. Whole-study context: Second-dose intervals of approximately 4 or approximately 12 weeks were pooled.

Study outcomes and limitations: Clonal diversity may have been underestimated, and the donors were mostly white British, with more females than males. Seropositive at baseline were only a handful of AZD1222 recipients. At 160-218 and 743-854, vaccine-associated CD4 TCRs were dominant, and they spanned spike.

This clonotype was sampled from an adult in good health. Sequencing was performed on peripheral blood, taken on day 0 of AZD1222 vaccination. The rearrangement joins TRBV4-2 to TRBJ2-7, with 10 bases lining up with TRBD2. The CDR3 region has the DNA TGTGCCAGCAGCCAAAGAGCGGGAGGGCCCTCCGAGCAGTACTTC. Amino acids: CASSQRAGGPSEQYF.